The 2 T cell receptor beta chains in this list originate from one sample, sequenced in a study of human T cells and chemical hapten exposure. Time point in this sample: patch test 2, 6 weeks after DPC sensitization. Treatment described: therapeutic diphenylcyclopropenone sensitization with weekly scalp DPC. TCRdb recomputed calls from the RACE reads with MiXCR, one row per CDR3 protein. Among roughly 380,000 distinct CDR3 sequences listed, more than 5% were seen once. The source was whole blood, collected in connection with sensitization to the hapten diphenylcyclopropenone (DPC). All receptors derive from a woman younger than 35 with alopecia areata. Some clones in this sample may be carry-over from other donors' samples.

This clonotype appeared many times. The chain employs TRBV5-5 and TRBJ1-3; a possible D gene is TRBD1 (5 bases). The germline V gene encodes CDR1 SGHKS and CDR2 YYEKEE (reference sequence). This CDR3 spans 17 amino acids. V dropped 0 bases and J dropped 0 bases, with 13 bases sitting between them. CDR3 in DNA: TGTGCCAGCAGCTTGGGAGGGACGGGTAACTCTGGAAACACCATATATTTT. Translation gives CASSLGGTGNSGNTIYF.

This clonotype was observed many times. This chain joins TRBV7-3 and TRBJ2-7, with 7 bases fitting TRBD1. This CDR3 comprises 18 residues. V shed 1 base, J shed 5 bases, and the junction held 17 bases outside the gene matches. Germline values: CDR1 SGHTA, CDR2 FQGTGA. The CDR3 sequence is CASSLRLEVQGVPHEQYF. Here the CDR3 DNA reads TGTGCCAGCAGCTTAAGGTTGGAAGTGCAGGGGGTCCCTCACGAGCAGTACTTC.